These 12 T cell receptor beta chains share one sample of origin, sequenced in a study of blood T cell repertoires in COVID-19. The assay was immunoSEQ multiplex PCR, and TCRdb's table has in-frame clones only and misses some. This sample has 300,000 to 400,000 clones; 70% to 90% occur once, and the top ten carry about 2.1%. Source material: peripheral blood. The receptors derive from a woman aged 55 to 70 with COVID-19, enrolled during active disease.

The V call is TRBV7-9, the J call TRBJ2-1, with 8 bases lining up with TRBD1. CDR3 length: 15 residues. Germline assignment: CDR1 SEHNR and CDR2 FQNEAQ (reference sequence). With V trimmed by 3 bases and J by 7 bases, 8 bases remained unmatched. In nucleotides, the CDR3 is TGTGCCAGCAGCTTTTTCCAGGGGGCGCCTAATGAGCAGTTCTTC. Translation: CASSFFQGAPNEQFF.

This clone was seen a handful of times. V usage is TRBV5-1 and J usage is TRBJ2-1; tentatively, D is TRBD1 (6 bases). Germline V CDR1 and CDR2: SGHRS, YFSETQ. The CDR3 has 16 amino acids. V was clipped by 0 bases and J by 0 bases, with 10 bases between them. The CDR3 coding sequence is TGCGCCAGCAGCTTGGGTAACAGGGCCTCCTACAATGAGCAGTTCTTC. Translation gives CASSLGNRASYNEQFF.

This chain uses TRBV7-3 with TRBJ2-3; D gene ambiguous. Trimming removed 0 bases at V and 10 bases at J, with 20 bases between. Germline CDR1 is SGHTA and CDR2 is FQGTGA. This CDR3 is built from 16 residues. CDR3 amino acids: CASSLTPRSFVAPQYF. DNA of the CDR3: TGTGCCAGCAGCTTAACCCCCCGTTCGTTCGTGGCTCCGCAGTATTTT.

The CDR3 DNA follows: TGTGCCAGCAGTTTACGGCAGGCTAATCAGCCCCAGCATTTT. This translates into CASSLRQANQPQHF. The chain carries TRBV28 and TRBJ1-5, with D uncertain. CDR1 is MDHEN, CDR2 SYDVKM, per germline. The CDR3 contains 14 residues. V lost 2 bases to trimming and J lost 4 bases, with 9 bases between them.

The J gene is TRBJ2-2, the V gene TRBV3-1 (or the pseudogene TRBV3-2); D is possibly TRBD2 (6 bases). The CDR3 is 15 amino acids. Germline loops: CDR1 LGHDT, CDR2 YNNKEL (reference sequence). Trimming stripped 2 bases from V and 5 bases from J, with 12 bases between. The CDR3 loop reads CASSQQGGRTGELFF. DNA of the CDR3: TGTGCCAGCAGCCAACAGGGAGGCCGGACCGGGGAGCTGTTTTTT.

J is TRBJ2-7 and V is TRBV6-6; TRBD2 matches 10 bases. The CDR3 extends over 15 amino acids. V was pared by 4 bases and J by 2 bases, with 5 bases of the junction left unmatched. Germline CDR1 and CDR2: MNHNY and SVGAGI (reference sequence). Here the CDR3 reads CASSFRTSGTYEQYF. For the CDR3, the DNA is TGTGCCAGCAGTTTCCGGACTAGCGGAACCTACGAGCAGTACTTC.

Points on this clone: Other DNA sequences in the same sample also yield this CDR3. This chain uses TRBV7-3 with TRBJ2-5; 14 bases agree with TRBD2. The CDR3 totals 16 residues. CDR1 SGHTA and CDR2 FQGTGA come from the germline V gene. V was clipped by 2 bases and J by 5 bases; unmatched bases: 4. The CDR3 reads CASSLGTSGGRETQYF. In DNA, the CDR3 is TGTGCCAGCAGCTTAGGGACTAGCGGGGGTCGGGAGACCCAGTACTTC.

The V call is TRBV5-1, the J call TRBJ1-1; D is unresolved. V was trimmed by 5 bases and J by 5 bases, leaving 13 bases between them. This CDR3 is built from 13 residues. Germline CDR1 reads SGHRS; CDR2 reads YFSETQ. The CDR3 reads CASRTGSRTEAFF. The CDR3 nucleotides read TGCGCCAGCAGGACCGGGTCGCGGACTGAAGCTTTCTTT.

The chain joins TRBV15 to TRBJ1-2; 8 bases are shared with TRBD1. V lost 5 bases and J lost 3; bases outside the gene matches: 11. CDR3 length: 16 amino acids. Germline V gene data show CDR1 as LNHNV and CDR2 as YYDKDF (reference sequence). CDR3: CATSRTTGETYYGYTF. CDR3 nucleotide sequence: TGTGCCACCAGCCGAACGACAGGGGAAACTTACTATGGCTACACCTTC.

The table lists this clone with a count of one. The chain couples TRBV5-4 to TRBJ2-7; D is possibly TRBD2 (6 bases). V dropped 0 bases and J dropped 0 bases, with 13 bases sitting between them. Looked up from germline, CDR1 is SGHNT and CDR2 is YYREEE (reference sequence). The CDR3 contains 16 residues. CDR3 bases: TGTGCCAGCAGCTTGGGCCAGCGGGCTCGCTCCTACGAGCAGTACTTC. Amino acids: CASSLGQRARSYEQYF.

This chain connects TRBV12-3 or TRBV12-4 to TRBJ2-7; D unclear. Trimming cost V 6 bases and J 3 bases, with 9 bases left between them. The CDR3 contains 12 residues. The CDR3 protein is CASRKQIYEQYF. The CDR3 DNA follows: TGTGCCAGCAGGAAGCAAATCTACGAGCAGTACTTC.

The chain has TRBV7-9 and TRBJ2-5; TRBD2 aligns across 7 bases. The trim removed 5 bases at V and 1 base at J, leaving 10 bases unmatched. From germline, CDR1 is SEHNR and CDR2 FQNEAQ (reference sequence). The CDR3 length is 16 residues. CDR3 nucleotides: TGTGCCAGCAGCACCGGGCCGGGAGGAGTCCAAGAGACCCAGTACTTC. This encodes CASSTGPGGVQETQYF.